A single sample gave rise to the 9 T cell receptor beta chains below, sequenced in a study of OX40 agonist ivuxolimab in advanced cancers. Assay: immunoSEQ multiplex PCR; the TCRdb copy retains only in-frame clones and omits some. In the table there are around 40,000 clones, approximately 87% of which are singletons. The input for sequencing was CD4+ or CD8+ T cells sorted from blood, taken in a trial of the OX40 agonist ivuxolimab. The receptor set was obtained from an adult with an advanced solid tumor such as melanoma, head and neck, liver or kidney cancer.

The CDR3 nucleotides read TGTGCCACCAGCAGAGACCAGGGGATCTATGGCTACACCTTC. Translation: CATSRDQGIYGYTF. This chain connects TRBV15 to TRBJ1-2; tentative D call: TRBD1 (6 bases). The CDR3 totals 14 residues. Trimming pared 0 bases from V and 4 bases from J, leaving 9 bases between. Per germline, CDR1 LNHNV and CDR2 YYDKDF (reference sequence).

The gene calls are TRBV4-1 and TRBJ1-5, with a weak D call TRBD1 (5 bases). Germline lookup yields CDR1 MGHRA and CDR2 YSYEKL. The ends were cut back, 4 bases at V and 4 bases at J, with 11 bases in the middle. CDR3 length: 14 amino acids. The DNA of the CDR3 is TGCGCCAGCAGCCGGGGCGGGCCTAATCAGCCCCAGCATTTT. It translates to CASSRGGPNQPQHF.

This chain joins TRBV19 and TRBJ1-1; D is unclear. The CDR3 loop spans 16 amino acids. CDR1 LNHDA and CDR2 SQIVND come from the germline V gene (reference sequence). V shed 2 bases and J shed 2 bases, with 15 bases lying between them. The CDR3 coding sequence is TGTGCCAGTAGTATAAGTATTTGGGTTTATAACACTGAAGCTTTCTTT. It specifies CASSISIWVYNTEAFF.

The chain recombines TRBV19 with TRBJ1-1, with TRBD1 matching 8 bases. The V and J ends lost 5 bases and 6 bases, in that order; junction bases with no gene match: 8. This CDR3 has 14 residues. Germline loops: CDR1 LNHDA, CDR2 SQIVND (reference sequence). The CDR3 reads CASSGDRQRAEAFF. The CDR3 nucleotides are TGTGCCAGTAGTGGGGACAGGCAACGGGCTGAAGCTTTCTTT.

The rearrangement joins TRBV6-1 to TRBJ2-1, with D unclear. Germline values: CDR1 MNHNS, CDR2 SASEGT. There are 11 residues in the CDR3. Trimming stripped 2 bases from V and 9 bases from J, with 5 bases between. CDR3 sequence: CASSELPEQFF. In DNA, the CDR3 is TGTGCCAGCAGTGAACTGCCTGAGCAGTTCTTC.

This chain uses TRBV6-1 with TRBJ2-5; 8 bases match TRBD2. The CDR3 has 13 residues. J lost 5 bases, V lost 2 bases, and 1 base had no gene match. The V gene's germline CDR1 is MNHNS and CDR2 SASEGT. The CDR3 sequence is CASSERLAETQYF. CDR3 DNA sequence: TGTGCCAGCAGTGAAAGACTAGCGGAGACCCAGTACTTC.

This sequence joins TRBV5-8 and TRBJ1-5; no clear D gene. With 1 base removed from V and 2 bases from J, the gap between germline ends came to 10 bases. The CDR3 has 15 amino acids. CDR1 SGHTS and CDR2 YDEGEE come from the germline V gene. Here the CDR3 DNA reads TGTGCCAGCAGCTTGATACCCGGCCGCAATCAGCCCCAGCATTTT. It translates to CASSLIPGRNQPQHF.

This clone was counted once. The DNA of the CDR3 is TGCGCCAGCAGCCAGAGACCGGGACTAGCGTTTTACGAGCAGTACTTC. It specifies CASSQRPGLAFYEQYF. The genes are TRBV4-3 and TRBJ2-5, with TRBD2 identical over 10 bases. The J call may be mistaken, given a closer DNA end match to TRBJ2-7. The CDR3 spans 16 residues. Per the germline V gene, CDR1 is LGHNA and CDR2 is YSLEER.

The chain carries TRBV4-1 and TRBJ1-3, with D unresolved. CDR1 is MGHRA, CDR2 YSYEKL, per germline. V lost 4 bases to trimming and J lost 0 bases, with 10 bases between them. This CDR3 spans 15 amino acids. The CDR3 sequence is CASSLQRFSGNTIYF. The DNA of the CDR3 is TGCGCCAGCAGCCTGCAACGATTCTCTGGAAACACCATATATTTT.